These T cell receptor beta chains were read from a single sample in a study of blood T cell repertoires in COVID-19. Profiled with immunoSEQ multiplex PCR; TCRdb holds only in-frame clones, not every one. The data show about 220,000 clones, less than 90% seen once. The sequencing sample was made of peripheral blood. Every receptor here comes from a man aged 30-40 years with active or convalescent COVID-19. Each CDR3 is given with its conserved first and last residue. A D gene is named only where the DNA matches it firmly. Size is omitted from some rows. Given values are once, few, many or a class for expanded clones.

v_gene	j_gene	d_gene	abundance	CDR3nt	CDR3aa
TRBV18	TRBJ2-1	TRBD2	-	TGTGCCAGCTCACAACAGTTGGGACTAGCGGGATTGAGCTCCTACAATGAGCAGTTCTTC	CASSQQLGLAGLSSYNEQFF
TRBV27	TRBJ1-5	-	-	TGTGCCAGCAGTCTACAGGGTGGCAATCAGCCCCAGCATTTT	CASSLQGGNQPQHF
TRBV28	TRBJ1-2	-	-	TGTGCCAGCAGTTTGGACAGCTATGGCTACACCTTC	CASSLDSYGYTF
TRBV4-1	TRBJ1-6	-	-	TGCGCCAGCAGCCAAGAAAACAGCAATTCACCCCTCCACTTT	CASSQENSNSPLHF
TRBV19	TRBJ2-7	TRBD2	few	TGTGCCAGCTCTCGGGGGGGTAGCTACGAGCAGTACTTC	CASSRGGSYEQYF
TRBV30	TRBJ1-1	-	-	TGTGCCTTAGCCCAGGGGAGAACTGAAGCTTTCTTT	CALAQGRTEAFF
TRBV18	TRBJ2-1	TRBD1	-	TGTGCCAGCTCACCAGGGACAGCCCCTGGGGATGAGCAGTTCTTC	CASSPGTAPGDEQFF
TRBV4-1	TRBJ2-6	-	-	TGCGCCAGCAGCCAACTGGCAGCTGGGGCCAACGTCCTGACTTTC	CASSQLAAGANVLTF
TRBV7-2	TRBJ2-7	-	-	TGTGCCAGCAGCTTAGCCCTAGCGTCGGGCCACGAGCAGTACTTC	CASSLALASGHEQYF
TRBV2	TRBJ1-2	-	-	TGTGCCAGCAGTGTGGAGGGCAGGGTGATAGGTAACTATGGCTACACCTTC	CASSVEGRVIGNYGYTF
TRBV10-3	TRBJ1-6	-	-	TGTGCCATCAGTGATAAGGAGGGCGCCTTCAATTCACCCCTCCACTTT	CAISDKEGAFNSPLHF
TRBV4-1	TRBJ1-6	-	few	TGCGCCTGCTGCCCCCTGGGGGGCTCCTATAATTCACCCCTCCACTTT	CACCPLGGSYNSPLHF
TRBV27	TRBJ1-2	TRBD1	-	TGTGCCAGCAGCCGACAGGGCCATGGCTACACCTTC	CASSRQGHGYTF